This T cell receptor (beta chain) was recorded in a study of chemoradiotherapy in HPV16-positive cancers. Method: immunoSEQ multiplex PCR; TCRdb's copy keeps in-frame clones and lacks some. The table shows approximately 20,000 clones, with around 85% occurring only once. CDR1 and CDR2 (germline): SGHTA, FQGNSA. With 5 bases removed from V and 1 base from J, the gap between germline ends came to 13 bases. The CDR3 runs to 15 residues. This sequence joins TRBV7-2 and TRBJ2-3; TRBD1 is a possible D gene (6 bases). The receptor was derived from a human donor with HPV-associated anogenital cancer. The sequences come from blood, collected from a patient who underwent chemoradiotherapy. The CDR3 DNA reads as TGTGCCAGCAGCAAGATCAGGGGCGGCACAGATACGCAGTATTTT. Translation: CASSKIRGGTDTQYF. The full variable domain, completed using reference TRBV7-2 and TRBJ2-3, is GAGVSQSPSNKVTEKGKDVELRCDPISGHTALYWYRQSLGQGLEFLIYFQGNSAPDKSGLPSDRFSAERTGGSVSTLTIQRTQQEDSAVYLCASSKIRGGTDTQYFGPGTRLTVL.